This T cell receptor (beta chain) emerged from a study of cytomegalovirus exposure and HLA in healthy donors. Study-wide findings and caveats: Per published accounts, TCR beta sequences correctly predicted the HLA-A and HLA-B alleles of most subjects. According to the study, some 160 TCR beta chains were cytomegalovirus-associated.

The study ran its PCR with 60 Vbeta and 13 Jbeta primers. Profiling relied on immunoSEQ multiplex PCR, and the TCRdb table lists in-frame clones only, not all of them. The sample lists approximately 180,000 clones; about 73% were seen once. As regards this clone: No antigen is known for it.

All donors participated as healthy donors of bone marrow. This CDR3 is built from 16 residues. Looked up from germline, CDR1 is SGHRS and CDR2 is YFSETQ. Trimming left V 3 bases short and J 1 base short, with 13 bases between. The sequenced material came from PBMCs. The sequence was obtained from a woman between 45 and 65 years old in good health and CMV-seropositive. This rearrangement joins TRBV5-1 to TRBJ1-4, with D possibly being TRBD1 (5 bases). The CDR3 bases are TGCGCCAGCAGCTCCCGACCCGGGGGAACTAATGAAAAACTGTTTTTT. Translation gives CASSSRPGGTNEKLFF.